The rows below give T cell receptor beta chains drawn from one sample of a study of blood T cell repertoires in COVID-19. The data were produced by immunoSEQ multiplex PCR, yet TCRdb's version contains in-frame clones alone and is incomplete. The sample lists some 180,000 clones; roughly 85% were seen once. The sequencing sample was made of PBMCs or T cells enriched from blood (not recorded which). These receptors originate from a woman aged 70 to 79 in a cohort exposed to, infected with or recovered from COVID-19 (not recorded which). CDR3s include the opening cysteine and the closing phenylalanine or tryptophan. The D gene is left open where the match is weak. Expanded clones get a size class; other rows say once, few or many, or leave the size out.

j_call d_call v_call clone_size cdr3_nt cdr3_aa
TRBJ2-3 . TRBV7-9 few TGTGCCAGCAGCTTAGGGAGCTTAACAGATACGCAGTATTTT CASSLGSLTDTQYF
TRBJ2-2 TRBD2 TRBV6-5 few TGTGCCAGCAGGTCAGCGGGAGCGGGTTCCGGGGAGCTGTTTTTT CASRSAGAGSGELFF
TRBJ2-5 . TRBV11-2 . TGTGCCAGCAGCCCGCGGGAAGTATTGGCGGGGACCCAGTACTTC CASSPREVLAGTQYF
TRBJ1-3 TRBD1 TRBV18 once TGTGCCAGCTCGTCCGGGACAGGGGGGAACACCATATATTTT CASSSGTGGNTIYF
TRBJ1-1 . TRBV2 . TGTGCCAGCACGCAATCAGGTGGCACTGAAGCTTTCTTT CASTQSGGTEAFF
TRBJ2-3 TRBD1 TRBV24-1 . TGTGCCACCAGTGAACCAGGGGGGACAGGGGGCACAGATACGCAGTATTTT CATSEPGGTGGTDTQYF
TRBJ1-6 TRBD1 TRBV7-2 . TGTGCCAGCAGCTTAGGTCGTAGGGGGACAGGAAATTCACCCCTCCACTTT CASSLGRRGTGNSPLHF
TRBJ1-2 . TRBV6-2/TRBV6-3 few TGTGCCAGCAGTTACCAGGGTTGGTATGGCTACACCTTC CASSYQGWYGYTF
TRBJ2-7 . TRBV30 few TGTGCCTGGAGCCTGGACAGCTACGAGCAGTACTTC CAWSLDSYEQYF
TRBJ2-1 . TRBV5-8 . TGTGCCAACAGCCCCTCGGTCTCCTACTCCTACAATGAGCAGTTCTTC CANSPSVSYSYNEQFF
TRBJ1-6 . TRBV15 . TGTGCCACCAGCATCGGCGGGGGTTCTAATTCACCCCTCCACTTT CATSIGGGSNSPLHF
TRBJ2-1 TRBD2 TRBV4-1 . TGCGCCAGCAGCCAACCCACTAGCGGGAGCCGCAATGAGCAGTTCTTC CASSQPTSGSRNEQFF
TRBJ2-6 . TRBV4-3 . TGCGCCAGCAGCCAAGAATACCAGACTGGGGCCAACGTCCTGACTTTC CASSQEYQTGANVLTF
TRBJ1-5 . TRBV27 . TGTGCCAGCAGCACAGCCTCCCCTTTGGGTTATAGCAATCAGCCCCAGCATTTT CASSTASPLGYSNQPQHF
TRBJ2-1 TRBD2 TRBV4-1 . TGCGCCAGCAGCCAAAATATAGCGCTAGCGGGCGATAATGAGCAGTTCTTC CASSQNIALAGDNEQFF
TRBJ1-1 . TRBV28 . TGTGCCAGCAGTTCCCCCCCGGGGGGGACTGAAGCTTTCTTT CASSSPPGGTEAFF
TRBJ1-5 . TRBV21-1 . TGTGCCAGCAGCAAAGCGACAGGGGGCAACAATCAGCCCCAGCATTTT CASSKATGGNNQPQHF
TRBJ1-2 . TRBV6-5 few TGTGCCGGGAGAAGGCTAAACTATGGCTACACCTTC CAGRRLNYGYTF
TRBJ2-2 TRBD2 TRBV28 . TGTGTCAGCAGTCCCCAACTAGCGGGAGTGAGGGAGCTGTTTTTT CVSSPQLAGVRELFF
TRBJ2-7 TRBD1 TRBV9 . TGTGCCAGCAGCCCGACCCGGACAGGAAACTACGAGCAGTACTTC CASSPTRTGNYEQYF
TRBJ2-7 TRBD1 TRBV28 . TGTGCCACCGTTCCGGGACAGGGCATCGGGAAGCAGTACTTC CATVPGQGIGKQYF
TRBJ2-1 . TRBV29-1 few TGCAGCGTTCTATTGGTGGATGAGCAGTTCTTC CSVLLVDEQFF
TRBJ1-6 . TRBV24-1 . TGTGCCATTGGGAACAGGAGCTCCTATAATTCACCCCTCCACTTT CAIGNRSSYNSPLHF
TRBJ2-7 . TRBV6-5 . TGTGCCAGCAGTTACAACAGGGATCCCTACGAGCAGTACTTC CASSYNRDPYEQYF
TRBJ2-5 . TRBV4-3 once TGCGCCAGCAGCCAAACCCTCCAGGGGACCATCCAAGAGACCCAGTACTTC CASSQTLQGTIQETQYF
TRBJ2-7 TRBD1 TRBV24-1 few TGTGCCACCAGTGGGGACAGCTCCTACGAGCAGTACTTC CATSGDSSYEQYF
TRBJ1-1 TRBD1 TRBV5-1 . TGCGCCAGCAGCCCTACATCGGGACAGGTGACTGAAGCTTTCTTT CASSPTSGQVTEAFF
TRBJ1-5 TRBD1 TRBV19 . TGTGCCAGTTCCGGGACAGGTGGAAATAGCAATCAGCCCCAGCATTTT CASSGTGGNSNQPQHF
TRBJ2-7 . TRBV4-1 once TGCGCCAGCAGCCAAGTTTCCCCTAGCTCTTACGAGCAGTACTTC CASSQVSPSSYEQYF
TRBJ1-1 TRBD1 TRBV7-9 few TGTGCCAGCAGCGTCCAGGGGGACACTGAAGCTTTCTTT CASSVQGDTEAFF
TRBJ1-2 . TRBV28 . TGTGCCAGTAAGAGGGTCCAAGGGCTGTCTGGCTACACCTTC CASKRVQGLSGYTF
TRBJ2-7 TRBD1 TRBV28 . TGTGCCAGCACTACCGGGACAGACCGCTACGAGCAGTACTTC CASTTGTDRYEQYF
TRBJ1-1 . TRBV18 few TGTGCCAGCTCACCAGCGGCAGTGAACACTGAAGCTTTCTTT CASSPAAVNTEAFF
TRBJ2-7 . TRBV28 . TGTGCCAGCAGTTTATCCCGCTACGAGCAGTACTTC CASSLSRYEQYF
TRBJ1-6 . TRBV10-2 many TGCGCCAGCAGTCCGGGGCAGGGAGGCTCACCCCTCCACTTT CASSPGQGGSPLHF
TRBJ1-1 . TRBV5-1 . TGCGCCAGCAGCTTGTTGGGGGGTGAAGCTTTCTTT CASSLLGGEAFF
TRBJ2-2 TRBD2 TRBV29-1 . TGCAGCGTTGAACGGACTAGCGGGAGGAACACCGGGGAGCTGTTTTTT CSVERTSGRNTGELFF
TRBJ2-2 . TRBV7-2 . TGTGCCAGCAGCTCCGACGGGCGACTAAACACCGGGGAGCTGTTTTTT CASSSDGRLNTGELFF
TRBJ2-1 TRBD2 TRBV24-1 . TGTGCCACCAGTCCCCAACTAGCGGGAGGTCGAAGCTCCTACAATGAGCAGTTCTTC CATSPQLAGGRSSYNEQFF
TRBJ2-7 . TRBV2 . TGTGCCAGCAGTGAAGAGGGGGACATTTCCTACGAGCAGTACTTC CASSEEGDISYEQYF